The T cell receptor (beta chain) under discussion was sequenced for a study of T cell responses to AZD1222 COVID-19 vaccine (dated by TCRdb to the early 2020s). The study in broad terms: AZD1222 recipients with second doses at about 4 weeks or about 12 weeks were pooled, because spike-specific TCR depth and breadth did not differ between schedules. A total of around 240 trial participants underwent TCR sequencing, of whom roughly 210 had received two doses of AZD1222 and roughly 26 had received two doses of the MenACWY control vaccine. Trial participants were enrolled by age into subgroups of 18-55, 56-69 and 70-plus years, and around 150, 28 and 57 TCR-sequenced participants, respectively, were included in these subgroups.

Trimming at the junction amounts to 4 bases on V and 3 bases on J, and the germline ends lie 7 bases apart. Reading from cysteine to phenylalanine, the CDR3 counts 13 amino acids. The DNA shown is the 39-base CDR3, in frame from base 1. The germline V gene yields SGHTA for CDR1 and FQGNSA for CDR2. The CDR3 regions of human TCRbeta chains were analyzed by immunosequencing. The source study handled its data this way. Repertoire TCRs were matched against a reference library of SARS-CoV-2-specific TCRs generated with the MIRA antigen-specificity platform. Breadth meant the fraction of unique TCRs that were SARS-CoV-2-associated, whereas depth meant the fraction of total T cells that were SARS-CoV-2-associated. Using the MIRA data, each spike-specific TCR was mapped to the spike region that the TCR reacts to and placed in a CD4 or CD8 class. Log10-transformed breadth and depth values were compared by one-way ANOVA with Sidak's multiple comparisons tests. Here the immuneACCESS table is served through TCRdb, limited to in-frame sequences with V and J called. Missing clones are a known gap in these copies; in checked studies unresolved V genes cover under half, and the rest lacks a known reason. Clone size and V and J calls were adopted from that table, with D and trimming inferred from the DNA. The sample yields 90,000 to 120,000 clones; approximately 87% were counted once. The ten biggest clones cover about 3.3% of the sample.

The investigation overall reported the following: Conclusions about previously exposed vaccinees were limited because only six or seven AZD1222 recipients were SARS-CoV-2 seropositive at baseline. Most participants were white British and females outnumbered males, and the authors suggested that clonal diversity may have been underestimated. Nearly half of unique spike-specific TCRs reportedly recognized epitopes outside regions mutated in the B.1.351 and B.1.1.7 variants. After two AZD1222 doses, both the breadth and the depth of spike-specific TCRs were significantly higher than at day 0 and than in MenACWY recipients. In the small 56-69-year group, the increase in depth fell short of significance, most likely because of low power. Because no samples from the day 14 peak response were available, repertoires could be characterized only after the peak T cell response. The whole spike protein was spanned by vaccine-associated CD4 TCRs, and dominant responses were seen in regions 160-218 and 743-854.

The time point label of this sample denotes: baseline before first vaccination. Vaccinee samples were obtained from the UK trials COV001 and COV002, which included a single-blind randomized controlled phase 2/3 trial of AZD1222 (ChAdOx1 nCoV-19) in healthy adults. For TCRbeta chain sequencing, PBMC samples from trial participants were taken at day 0 and at day 28 after the second dose. A word on this clone: Its target antigen remains unknown. Base qualities are not provided; no much larger clone lies one nucleotide away.

This clonotype originated in an adult in good health. The chain joins TRBV7-2 to TRBJ2-1; the D assignment is uncertain and may be TRBD1 or TRBD2, with 5 bases supporting each. The specimen was peripheral blood, collected on day 0 of AZD1222 vaccination. The sequence in DNA is TGTGCCAGCAGCTCAGGGAGCTACAATGAGCAGTTCTTC. Protein translation: CASSSGSYNEQFF.